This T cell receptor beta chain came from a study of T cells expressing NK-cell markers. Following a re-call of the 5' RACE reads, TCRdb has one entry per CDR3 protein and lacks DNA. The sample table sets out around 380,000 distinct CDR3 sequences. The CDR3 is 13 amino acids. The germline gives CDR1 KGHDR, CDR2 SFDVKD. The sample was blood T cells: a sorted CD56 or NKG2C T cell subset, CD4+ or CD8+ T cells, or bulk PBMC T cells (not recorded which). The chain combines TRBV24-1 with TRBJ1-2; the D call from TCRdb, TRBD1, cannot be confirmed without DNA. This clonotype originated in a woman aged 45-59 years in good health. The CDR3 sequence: CATSDWAGSGYTF.